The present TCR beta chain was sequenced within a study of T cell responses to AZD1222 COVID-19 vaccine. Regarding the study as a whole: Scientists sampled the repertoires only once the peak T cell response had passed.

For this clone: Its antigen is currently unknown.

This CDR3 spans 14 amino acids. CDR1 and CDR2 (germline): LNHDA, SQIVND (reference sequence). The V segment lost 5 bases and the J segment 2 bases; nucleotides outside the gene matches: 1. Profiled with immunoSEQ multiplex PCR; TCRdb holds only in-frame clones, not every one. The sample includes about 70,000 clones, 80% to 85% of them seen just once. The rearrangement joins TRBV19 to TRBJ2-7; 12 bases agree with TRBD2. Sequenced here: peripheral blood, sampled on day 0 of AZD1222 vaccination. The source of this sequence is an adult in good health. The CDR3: CASSRTSGAYEQYF. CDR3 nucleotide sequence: TGTGCCAGTAGTCGGACTAGCGGGGCCTACGAGCAGTACTTC.